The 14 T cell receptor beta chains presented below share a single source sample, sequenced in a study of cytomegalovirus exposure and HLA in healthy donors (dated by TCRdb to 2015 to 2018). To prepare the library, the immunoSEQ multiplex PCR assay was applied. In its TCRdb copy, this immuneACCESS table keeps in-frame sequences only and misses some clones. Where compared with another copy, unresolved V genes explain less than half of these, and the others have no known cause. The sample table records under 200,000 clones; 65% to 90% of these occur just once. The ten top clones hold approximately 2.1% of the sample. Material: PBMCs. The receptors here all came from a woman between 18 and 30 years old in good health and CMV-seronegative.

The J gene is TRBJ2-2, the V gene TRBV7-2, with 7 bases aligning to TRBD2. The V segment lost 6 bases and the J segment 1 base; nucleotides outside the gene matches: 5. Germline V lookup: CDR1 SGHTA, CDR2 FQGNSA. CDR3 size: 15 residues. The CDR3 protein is CASSPSGLNTGELFF. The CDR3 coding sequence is TGTGCCAGCAGTCCTAGCGGCCTGAACACCGGGGAGCTGTTTTTT.

The CDR3 nucleotides are TGCACCAGCAGCCAAGATTTTGTGCAGGGGGGCGTCGAAAACATTCAGTACTTC. It codes for CTSSQDFVQGGVENIQYF. V usage is TRBV1 and J usage is TRBJ2-4; the table names TRBD1, a call not compared with the DNA. TRBV1 counts as a pseudogene. CDR3 length equals 18 residues.

The DNA of the CDR3 is TGTGCCAGCAGATCAGGCAGGGCGGCAGATACGCAGTATTTT. Translation gives CASRSGRAADTQYF. The chain links TRBV11-2 to TRBJ2-3; tentative D call: TRBD1 (5 bases). V was pared by 6 bases and J by 4 bases, with 14 bases between. Germline V gene sequence: CDR1 SGHAT, CDR2 FQNNGV. The CDR3 spans 14 residues.

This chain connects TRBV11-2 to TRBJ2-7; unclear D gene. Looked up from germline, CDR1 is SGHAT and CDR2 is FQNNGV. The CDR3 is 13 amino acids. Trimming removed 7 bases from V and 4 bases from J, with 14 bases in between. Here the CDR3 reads CASTPPPQYEQYF. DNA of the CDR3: TGTGCCAGCACCCCCCCGCCCCAGTACGAGCAGTACTTC. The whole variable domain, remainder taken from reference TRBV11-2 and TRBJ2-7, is EAGVAQSPRYKIIEKRQSVAFWCNPISGHATLYWYQQILGQGPKLLIQFQNNGVVDDSQLPKDRFSAERLKGVDSTLKIQPAKLEDSAVYLCASTPPPQYEQYFGPGTRLTVT.

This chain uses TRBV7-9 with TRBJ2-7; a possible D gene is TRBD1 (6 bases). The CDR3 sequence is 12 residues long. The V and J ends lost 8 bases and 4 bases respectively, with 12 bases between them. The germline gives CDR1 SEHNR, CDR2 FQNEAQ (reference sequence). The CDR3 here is CASGGGNYEQYF. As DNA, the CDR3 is TGTGCCAGCGGGGGCGGCAATTACGAGCAGTACTTC.

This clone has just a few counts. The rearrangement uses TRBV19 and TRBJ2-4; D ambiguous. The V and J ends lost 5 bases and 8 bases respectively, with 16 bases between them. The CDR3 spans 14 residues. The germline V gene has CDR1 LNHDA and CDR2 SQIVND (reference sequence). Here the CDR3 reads CASSPVGQVDIQYF. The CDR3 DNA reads TGTGCCAGTAGTCCCGTCGGCCAGGTGGACATTCAGTACTTC.

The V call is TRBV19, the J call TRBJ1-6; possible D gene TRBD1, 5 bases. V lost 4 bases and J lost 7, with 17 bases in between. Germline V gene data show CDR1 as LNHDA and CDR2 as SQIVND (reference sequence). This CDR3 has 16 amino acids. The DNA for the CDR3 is TGTGCCAGTAGTACCCCTCAGACAGATATCAATTCACCCCTCCACTTT. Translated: CASSTPQTDINSPLHF.

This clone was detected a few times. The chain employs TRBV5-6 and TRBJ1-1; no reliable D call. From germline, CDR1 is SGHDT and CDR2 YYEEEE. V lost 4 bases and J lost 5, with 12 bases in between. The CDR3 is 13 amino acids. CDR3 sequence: CASSPDAGTEAFF. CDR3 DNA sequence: TGTGCCAGCAGCCCCGACGCGGGAACTGAAGCTTTCTTT.

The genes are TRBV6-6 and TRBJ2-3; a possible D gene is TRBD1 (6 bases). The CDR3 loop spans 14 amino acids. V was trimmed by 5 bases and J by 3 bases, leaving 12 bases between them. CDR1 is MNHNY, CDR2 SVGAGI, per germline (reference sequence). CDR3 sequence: CASSVTGSTDTQYF. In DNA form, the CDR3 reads TGTGCCAGCAGTGTGACAGGATCTACAGATACGCAGTATTTT.

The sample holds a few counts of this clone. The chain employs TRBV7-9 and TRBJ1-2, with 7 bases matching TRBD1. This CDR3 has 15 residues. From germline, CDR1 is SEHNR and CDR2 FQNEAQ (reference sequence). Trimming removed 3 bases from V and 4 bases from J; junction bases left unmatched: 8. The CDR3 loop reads CASSFGQALSYGYTF. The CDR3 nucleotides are TGTGCCAGCAGCTTCGGACAGGCCCTCTCCTATGGCTACACCTTC.

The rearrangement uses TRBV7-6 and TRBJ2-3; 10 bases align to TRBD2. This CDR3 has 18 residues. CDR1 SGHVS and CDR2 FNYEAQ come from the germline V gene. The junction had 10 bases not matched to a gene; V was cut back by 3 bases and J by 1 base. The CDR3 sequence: CASSFRAAGTSGTDTQYF. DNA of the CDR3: TGTGCCAGCAGCTTCAGGGCCGCCGGGACTAGCGGCACAGATACGCAGTATTTT.

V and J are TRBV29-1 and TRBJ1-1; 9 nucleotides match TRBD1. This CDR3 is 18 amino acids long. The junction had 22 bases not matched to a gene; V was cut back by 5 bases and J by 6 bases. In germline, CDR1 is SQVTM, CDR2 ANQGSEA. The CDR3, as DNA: TGCAGCGTTCGGAGAGGGTCACAGGGGGCACCCGGCACCGCTGAAGCTTTCTTT. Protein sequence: CSVRRGSQGAPGTAEAFF.

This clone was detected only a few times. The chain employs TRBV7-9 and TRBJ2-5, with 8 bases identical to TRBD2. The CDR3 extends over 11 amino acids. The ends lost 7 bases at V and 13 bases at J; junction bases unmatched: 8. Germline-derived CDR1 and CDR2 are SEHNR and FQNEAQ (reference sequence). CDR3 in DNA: TGTGCCAGCACCGCTGCCGGGACTAGGTACTTC. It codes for CASTAAGTRYF.

This CDR3 is CASSSQAGLANSEQYF. The CDR3 nucleotides read TGTGCCAGCAGCTCCCAGGCCGGACTAGCGAATAGCGAGCAGTACTTC. The chain couples TRBV5-4 to TRBJ2-7; 9 bases agree with TRBD2. Germline CDR1 is SGHNT and CDR2 is YYREEE (reference sequence). This CDR3 has 16 amino acids. Trimming at V came to 3 bases and at J to 6 bases, leaving 13 bases not matched to a gene.